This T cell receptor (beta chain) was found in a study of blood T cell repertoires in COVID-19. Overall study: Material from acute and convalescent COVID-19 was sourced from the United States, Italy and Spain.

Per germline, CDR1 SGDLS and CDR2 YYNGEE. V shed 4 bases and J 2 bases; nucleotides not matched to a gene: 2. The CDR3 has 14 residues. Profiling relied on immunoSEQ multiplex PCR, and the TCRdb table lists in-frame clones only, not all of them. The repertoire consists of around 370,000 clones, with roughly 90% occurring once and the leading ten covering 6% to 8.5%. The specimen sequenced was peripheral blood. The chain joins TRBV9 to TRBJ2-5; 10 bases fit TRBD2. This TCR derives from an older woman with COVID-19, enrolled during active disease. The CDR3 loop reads CASSISGGQETQYF. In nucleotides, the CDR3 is TGTGCCAGCAGCATTAGCGGGGGGCAAGAGACCCAGTACTTC. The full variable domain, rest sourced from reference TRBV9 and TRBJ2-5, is DSGVTQTPKHLITATGQRVTLRCSPRSGDLSVYWYQQSLDQGLQFLIQYYNGEERAKGNILERFSAQQFPDLHSELNLSSLELGDSALYFCASSISGGQETQYFGPGTRLLVL.